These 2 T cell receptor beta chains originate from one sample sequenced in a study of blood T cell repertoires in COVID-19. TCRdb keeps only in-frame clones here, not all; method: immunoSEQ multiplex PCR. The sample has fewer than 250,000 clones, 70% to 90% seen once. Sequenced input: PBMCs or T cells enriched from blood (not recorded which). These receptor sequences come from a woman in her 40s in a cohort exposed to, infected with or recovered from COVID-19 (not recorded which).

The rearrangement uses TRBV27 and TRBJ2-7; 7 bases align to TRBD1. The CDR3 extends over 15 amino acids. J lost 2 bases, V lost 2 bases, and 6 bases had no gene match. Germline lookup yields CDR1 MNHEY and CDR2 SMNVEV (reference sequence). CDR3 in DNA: TGTGCCAGCAGTTTAAGAGGGACAGTTCCCTACGAGCAGTACTTC. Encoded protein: CASSLRGTVPYEQYF.

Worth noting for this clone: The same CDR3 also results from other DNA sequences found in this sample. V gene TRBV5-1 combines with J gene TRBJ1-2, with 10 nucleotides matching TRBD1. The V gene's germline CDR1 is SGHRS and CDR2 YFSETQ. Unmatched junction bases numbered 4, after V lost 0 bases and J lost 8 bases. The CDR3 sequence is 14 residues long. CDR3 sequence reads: CASSLEGQGRGYTF. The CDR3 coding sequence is TGCGCCAGCAGCTTGGAGGGACAGGGGCGAGGCTACACCTTC.